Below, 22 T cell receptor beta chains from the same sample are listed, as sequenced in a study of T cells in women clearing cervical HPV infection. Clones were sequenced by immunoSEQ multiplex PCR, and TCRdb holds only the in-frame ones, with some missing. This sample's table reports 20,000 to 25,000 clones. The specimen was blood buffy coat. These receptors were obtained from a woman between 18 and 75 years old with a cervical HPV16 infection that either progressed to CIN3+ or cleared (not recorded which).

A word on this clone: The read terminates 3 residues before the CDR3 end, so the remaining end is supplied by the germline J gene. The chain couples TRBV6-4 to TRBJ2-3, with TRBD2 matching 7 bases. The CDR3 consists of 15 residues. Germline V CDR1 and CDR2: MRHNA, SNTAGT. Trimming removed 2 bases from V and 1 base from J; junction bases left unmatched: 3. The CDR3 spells CASSDGTTGTDTQYF. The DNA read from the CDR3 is TGTGCCAGCAGTGACGGGACTACCGGCACAGATACG.

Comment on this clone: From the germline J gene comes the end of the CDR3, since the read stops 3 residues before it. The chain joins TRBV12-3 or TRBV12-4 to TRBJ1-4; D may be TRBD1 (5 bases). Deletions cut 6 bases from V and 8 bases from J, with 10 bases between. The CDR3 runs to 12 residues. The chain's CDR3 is CASRTNREKLFF. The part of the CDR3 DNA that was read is TGTGCCAGCAGAACAAACAGGGAAAAA.

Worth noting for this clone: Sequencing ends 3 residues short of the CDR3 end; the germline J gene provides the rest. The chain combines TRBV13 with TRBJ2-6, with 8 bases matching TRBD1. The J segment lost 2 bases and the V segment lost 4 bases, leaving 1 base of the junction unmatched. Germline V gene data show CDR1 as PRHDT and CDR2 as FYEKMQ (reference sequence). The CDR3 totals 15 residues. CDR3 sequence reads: CASSSTGAGANVLTF. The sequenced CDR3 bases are TGTGCCAGCAGCTCGACAGGGGCTGGGGCCAACGTC. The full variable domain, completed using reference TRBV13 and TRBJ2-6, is AAGVIQSPRHLIKEKRETATLKCYPIPRHDTVYWYQQGPGQDPQFLISFYEKMQSDKGSIPDRFSAQQFSDYHSELNMSSLELGDSALYFCASSSTGAGANVLTFGAGSRLTVL.

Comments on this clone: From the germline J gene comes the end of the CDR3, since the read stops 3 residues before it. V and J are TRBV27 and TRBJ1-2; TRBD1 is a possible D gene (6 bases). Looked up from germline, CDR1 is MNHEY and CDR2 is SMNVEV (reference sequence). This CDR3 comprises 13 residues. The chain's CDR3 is CASRRDTSTGYTF. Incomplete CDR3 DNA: TGTGCCAGCAGACGGGACACGTCCACGGGC.

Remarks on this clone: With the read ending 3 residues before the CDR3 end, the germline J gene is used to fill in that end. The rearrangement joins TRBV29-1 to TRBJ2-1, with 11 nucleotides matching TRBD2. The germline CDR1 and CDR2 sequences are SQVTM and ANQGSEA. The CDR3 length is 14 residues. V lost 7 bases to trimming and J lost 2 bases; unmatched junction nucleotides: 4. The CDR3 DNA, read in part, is TGCAGCGGGGGACTAGCGGATACCTACAATGAG. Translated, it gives CSGGLADTYNE. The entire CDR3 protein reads CSGGLADTYNEQFF.

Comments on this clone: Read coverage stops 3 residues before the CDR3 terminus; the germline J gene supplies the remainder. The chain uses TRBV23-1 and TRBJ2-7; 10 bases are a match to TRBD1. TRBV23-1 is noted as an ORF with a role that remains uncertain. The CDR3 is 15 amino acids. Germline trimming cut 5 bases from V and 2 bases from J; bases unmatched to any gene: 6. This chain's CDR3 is CASSIGQGEAYEQYF. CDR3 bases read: TGCGCCAGCAGTATTGGACAGGGGGAAGCCTACGAG.

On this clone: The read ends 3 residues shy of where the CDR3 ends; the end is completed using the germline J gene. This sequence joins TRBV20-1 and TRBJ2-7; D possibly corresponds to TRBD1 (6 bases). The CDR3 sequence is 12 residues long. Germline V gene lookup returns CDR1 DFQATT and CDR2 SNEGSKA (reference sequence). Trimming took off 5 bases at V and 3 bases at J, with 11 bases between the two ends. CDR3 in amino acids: CSAQRGFYEQYF. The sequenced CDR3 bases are TGCAGTGCTCAGAGGGGGTTCTACGAG.

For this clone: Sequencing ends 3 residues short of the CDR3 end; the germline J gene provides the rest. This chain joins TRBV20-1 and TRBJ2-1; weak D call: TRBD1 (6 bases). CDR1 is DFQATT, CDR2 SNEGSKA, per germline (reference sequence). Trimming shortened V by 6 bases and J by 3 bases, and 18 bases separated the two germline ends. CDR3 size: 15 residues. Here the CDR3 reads CSAPGQPQNYNEQFF. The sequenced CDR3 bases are TGCAGTGCCCCCGGACAGCCGCAAAACTACAATGAG.

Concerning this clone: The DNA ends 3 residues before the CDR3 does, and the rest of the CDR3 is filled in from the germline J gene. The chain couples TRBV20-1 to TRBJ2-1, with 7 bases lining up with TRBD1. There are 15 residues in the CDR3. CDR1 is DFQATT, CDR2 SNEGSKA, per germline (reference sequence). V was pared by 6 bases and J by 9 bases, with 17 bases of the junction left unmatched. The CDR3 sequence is CSAPTPTGIISEQFF. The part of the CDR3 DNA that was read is TGCAGTGCGCCAACCCCGACAGGGATCATCAGTGAG.

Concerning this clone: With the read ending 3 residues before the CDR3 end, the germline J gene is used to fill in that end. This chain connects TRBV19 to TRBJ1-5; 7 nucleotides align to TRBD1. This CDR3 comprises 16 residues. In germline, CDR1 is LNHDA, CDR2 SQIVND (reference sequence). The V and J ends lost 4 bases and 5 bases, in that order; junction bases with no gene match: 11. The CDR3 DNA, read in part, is TGTGCCAGTAGTAAGTTCCGACAGGGAAACGATCAGCCC. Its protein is CASSKFRQGNDQP. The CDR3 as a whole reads CASSKFRQGNDQPQHF.

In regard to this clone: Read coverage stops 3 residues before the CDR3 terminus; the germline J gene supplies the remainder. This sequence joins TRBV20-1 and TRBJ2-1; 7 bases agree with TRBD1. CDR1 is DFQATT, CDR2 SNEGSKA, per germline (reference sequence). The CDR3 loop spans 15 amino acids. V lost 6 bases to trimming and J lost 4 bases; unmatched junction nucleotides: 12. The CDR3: CSAQFGTELYNEQFF. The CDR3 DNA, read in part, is TGCAGTGCGCAGTTCGGGACAGAGCTGTACAATGAG.

The CDR3 DNA, read in part, is TGTGCCAGCAGTTTGCGGGAAAACACCGGGGAG. Translating gives CASSLRENTGE. The whole CDR3 protein is CASSLRENTGELFF. The V and J genes are TRBV12-3 or TRBV12-4 and TRBJ2-2; a weak D match, TRBD2 (6 bases). The read terminates 3 residues before the CDR3 end, so the remaining end is supplied by the germline J gene. The CDR3 sequence is 14 residues long. Trimming shortened V by 3 bases and J by 2 bases, and 7 bases separated the two germline ends.

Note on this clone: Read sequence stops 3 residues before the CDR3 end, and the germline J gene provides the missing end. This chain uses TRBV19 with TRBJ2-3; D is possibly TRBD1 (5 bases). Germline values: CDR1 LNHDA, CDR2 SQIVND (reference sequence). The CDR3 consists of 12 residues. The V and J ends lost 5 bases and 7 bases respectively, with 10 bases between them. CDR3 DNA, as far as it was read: TGTGCCAGTAGTTCCACAGGAAATACG. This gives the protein CASSSTGNT. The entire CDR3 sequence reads CASSSTGNTQYF.

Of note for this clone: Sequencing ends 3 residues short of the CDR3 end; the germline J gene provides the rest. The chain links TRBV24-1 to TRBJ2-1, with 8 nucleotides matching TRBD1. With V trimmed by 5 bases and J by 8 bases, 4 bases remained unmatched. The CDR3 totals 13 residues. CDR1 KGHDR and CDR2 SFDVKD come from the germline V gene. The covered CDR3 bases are TGTGCCACCAGTGTCGCAGGGGGCGATGAG. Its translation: CATSVAGGDE. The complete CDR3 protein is CATSVAGGDEQFF.

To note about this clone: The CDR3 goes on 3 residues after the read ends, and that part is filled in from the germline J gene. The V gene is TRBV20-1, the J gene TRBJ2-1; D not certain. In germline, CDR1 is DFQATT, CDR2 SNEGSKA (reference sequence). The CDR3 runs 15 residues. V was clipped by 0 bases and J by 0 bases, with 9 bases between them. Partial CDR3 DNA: TGCAGTGCTAGAGATTATTACAGCTCCTACAATGAG. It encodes CSARDYYSSYNE. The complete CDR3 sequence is CSARDYYSSYNEQFF.

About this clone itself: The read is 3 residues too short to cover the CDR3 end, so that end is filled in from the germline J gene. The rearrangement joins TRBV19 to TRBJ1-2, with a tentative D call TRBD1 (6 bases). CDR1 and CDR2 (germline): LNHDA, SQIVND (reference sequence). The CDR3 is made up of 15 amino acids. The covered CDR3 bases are TGTGCCAGTAGTGTACAGGGCCCCATGGGGAATGAC. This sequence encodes CASSVQGPMGND. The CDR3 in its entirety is CASSVQGPMGNDYTF. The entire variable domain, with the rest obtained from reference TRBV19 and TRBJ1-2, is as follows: DGGITQSPKYLFRKEGQNVTLSCEQNLNHDAMYWYRQDPGQGLRLIYYSQIVNDFQKGDIAEGYSVSREKKESFPLTVTSAQKNPTAFYLCASSVQGPMGNDYTFGSGTRLTVV.

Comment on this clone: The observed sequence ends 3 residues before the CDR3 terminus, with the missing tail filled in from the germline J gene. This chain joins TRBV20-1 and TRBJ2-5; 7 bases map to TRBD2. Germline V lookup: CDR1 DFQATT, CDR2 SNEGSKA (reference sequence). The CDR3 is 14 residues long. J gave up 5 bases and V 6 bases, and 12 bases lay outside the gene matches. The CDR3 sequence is CSASGGDPSETQYF. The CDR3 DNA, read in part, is TGCAGTGCCTCGGGGGGAGATCCTTCCGAGACC.

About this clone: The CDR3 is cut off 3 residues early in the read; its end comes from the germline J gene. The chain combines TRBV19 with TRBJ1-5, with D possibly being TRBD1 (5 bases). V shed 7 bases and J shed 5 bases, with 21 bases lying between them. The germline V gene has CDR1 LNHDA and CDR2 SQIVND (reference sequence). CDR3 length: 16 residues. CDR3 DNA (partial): TGTGCCAGTAAGTATCGGACAAACCGGGCCCATCAGCCC. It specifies CASKYRTNRAHQP. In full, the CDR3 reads CASKYRTNRAHQPQHF.

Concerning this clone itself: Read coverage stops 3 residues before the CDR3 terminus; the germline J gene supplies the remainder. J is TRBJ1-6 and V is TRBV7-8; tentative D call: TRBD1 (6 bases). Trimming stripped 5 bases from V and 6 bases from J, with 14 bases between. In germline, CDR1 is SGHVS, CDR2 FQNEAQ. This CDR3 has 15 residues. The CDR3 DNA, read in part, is TGTGCCAGCAGCCCGATCCCAGGGGCTAATTCACCC. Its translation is CASSPIPGANSP. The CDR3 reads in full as CASSPIPGANSPLHF. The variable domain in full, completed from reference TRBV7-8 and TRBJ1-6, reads GAGVSQSPRYKVAKRGQDVALRCDPISGHVSLFWYQQALGQGPEFLTYFQNEAQLDKSGLPSDRFFAERPEGSVSTLKIQRTQQEDSAVYLCASSPIPGANSPLHFGNGTRLTVT.

CDR3 protein: CASSQLAGLGRTQYF. Partial CDR3 DNA: TGTGCCAGCAGTCAACTAGCGGGGCTGGGCAGGACC. This chain joins TRBV28 and TRBJ2-5; the match to TRBD2 covers 10 bases. The CDR3 end falls 3 residues outside the read, so it is completed with the germline J gene. CDR3 length: 15 residues. With V trimmed by 5 bases and J by 7 bases, 10 bases remained unmatched. Germline CDR1 reads MDHEN; CDR2 reads SYDVKM.

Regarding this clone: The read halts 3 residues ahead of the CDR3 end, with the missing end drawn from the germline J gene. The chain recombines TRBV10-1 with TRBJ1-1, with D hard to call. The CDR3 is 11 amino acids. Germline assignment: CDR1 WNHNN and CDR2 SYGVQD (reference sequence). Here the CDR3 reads CASSDQGEAFF. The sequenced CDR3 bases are TGCGCCAGCAGTGACCAAGGGGAA.

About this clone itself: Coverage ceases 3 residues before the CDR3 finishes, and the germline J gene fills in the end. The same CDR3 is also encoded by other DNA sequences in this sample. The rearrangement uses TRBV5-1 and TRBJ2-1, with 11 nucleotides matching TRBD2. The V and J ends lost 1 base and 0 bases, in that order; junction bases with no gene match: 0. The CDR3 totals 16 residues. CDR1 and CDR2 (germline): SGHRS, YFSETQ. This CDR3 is CASSLTSGSSYNEQFF. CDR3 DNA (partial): TGCGCCAGCAGCTTGACTAGCGGGAGCTCCTACAATGAG.